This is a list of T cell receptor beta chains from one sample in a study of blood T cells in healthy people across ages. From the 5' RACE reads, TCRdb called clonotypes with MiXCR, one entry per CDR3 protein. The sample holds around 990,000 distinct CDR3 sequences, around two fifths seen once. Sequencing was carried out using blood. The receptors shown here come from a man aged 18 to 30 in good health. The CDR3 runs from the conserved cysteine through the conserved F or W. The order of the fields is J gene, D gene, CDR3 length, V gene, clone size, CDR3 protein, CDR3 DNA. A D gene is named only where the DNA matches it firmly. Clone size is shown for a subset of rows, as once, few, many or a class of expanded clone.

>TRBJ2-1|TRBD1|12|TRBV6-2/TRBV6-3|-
CASSWTGIEQFF
TGTGCCAGCAGTTGGACAGGGATTGAGCAGTTCTTC
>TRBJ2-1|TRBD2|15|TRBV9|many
CASSGTSGSYNEQFF
TGTGCCAGCAGCGGGACTAGCGGCTCCTACAATGAGCAGTTCTTC
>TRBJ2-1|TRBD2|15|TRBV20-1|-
CSARDRTSGGALEFF
TGCAGTGCTAGAGATCGGACTAGCGGGGGGGCCTTGGAGTTCTTC
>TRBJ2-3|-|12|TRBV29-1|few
CSVRVRADTQYF
TGCAGCGTGCGTGTCAGGGCAGATACGCAGTATTTT
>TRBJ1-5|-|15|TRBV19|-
CASSKSGVGNQPQHF
TGTGCCAGTAGTAAGTCTGGGGTTGGCAATCAGCCCCAGCATTTT
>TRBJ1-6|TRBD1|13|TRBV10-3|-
CAIGGQGDSPLHF
TGTGCCATCGGGGGACAGGGGGACTCACCCCTCCACTTT
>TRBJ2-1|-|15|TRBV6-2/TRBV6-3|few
CASSSRENSYNEQFF
TGTGCCAGCAGTTCCCGGGAAAACTCCTACAATGAGCAGTTCTTC
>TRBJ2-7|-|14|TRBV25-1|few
CASSEWWQVYEQYF
TGTGCCAGCAGTGAATGGTGGCAGGTCTACGAGCAGTACTTC
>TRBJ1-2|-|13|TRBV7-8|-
CASSSGLIYGYTF
TGTGCCAGCAGCTCGGGACTGATCTATGGCTACACCTTC
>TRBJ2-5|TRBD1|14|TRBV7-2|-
CASSVGGTEETQYF
TGTGCCAGCAGCGTAGGTGGGACAGAAGAGACCCAGTACTTC
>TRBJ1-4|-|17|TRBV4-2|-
CASSQEDRRITNEKLFF
TGTGCCAGCAGCCAAGAGGACAGAAGGATAACTAATGAAAAACTGTTTTTT
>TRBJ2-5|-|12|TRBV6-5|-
CASSTWPNEQYF
TGTGCCAGCAGTACTTGGCCCAATGAGCAGTACTTC
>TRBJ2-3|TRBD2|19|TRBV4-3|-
CASSQDSLAGKGDTDTQYF
TGCGCCAGCAGCCAAGATTCGCTAGCGGGGAAAGGTGACACAGATACGCAGTATTTT
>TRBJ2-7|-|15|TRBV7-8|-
CASSLAPGTSYEQYF
TGTGCCAGCAGCTTAGCTCCGGGAACCTCCTACGAGCAGTACTTC
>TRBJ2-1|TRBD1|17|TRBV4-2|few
CASSQEGTGTGNNEQFF
TGTGCCAGCAGCCAAGAGGGCACCGGGACAGGGAACAATGAGCAGTTCTTC
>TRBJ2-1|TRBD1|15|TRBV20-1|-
CSARDRTGGQETQFF
TGCAGTGCTAGAGACCGGACAGGGGGCCAAGAGACCCAGTTCTTC
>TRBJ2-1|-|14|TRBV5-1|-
CASSLWRSTHEQFF
TGCGCCAGCAGCTTGTGGCGGAGTACACATGAGCAGTTCTTC
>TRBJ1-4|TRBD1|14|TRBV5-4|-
CASSERTGGEKLFF
TGTGCCAGCAGCGAAAGGACAGGGGGAGAAAAACTGTTTTTT
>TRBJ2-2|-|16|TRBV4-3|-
CASSQEGADSTGELFF
TGCGCCAGCAGCCAAGAAGGAGCGGACAGCACCGGGGAGCTGTTTTTT
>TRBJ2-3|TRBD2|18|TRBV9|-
CASSTRTSGGINTDTQYF
TGTGCCAGCAGCACGCGGACTAGCGGGGGGATAAACACAGATACGCAGTATTTT
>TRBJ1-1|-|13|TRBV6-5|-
CASSRVWGTEAFF
TGTGCCAGCAGTAGGGTTTGGGGCACTGAAGCTTTCTTT
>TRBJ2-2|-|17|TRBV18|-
CASSPYGQFGSTGELFF
TGTGCCAGCTCACCCTATGGACAGTTTGGGAGCACCGGGGAGCTGTTTTTT
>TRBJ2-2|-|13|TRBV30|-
CAWSVLWPGELFF
TGTGCCTGGAGTGTATTATGGCCCGGGGAGCTGTTTTTT
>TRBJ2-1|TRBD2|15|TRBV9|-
CASSVASGGLNEQFF
TGTGCCAGCAGCGTAGCCAGCGGGGGCCTCAATGAGCAGTTCTTC
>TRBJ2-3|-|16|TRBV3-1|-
CASSQGLTGGTDTQYF
TGTGCCAGCAGCCAAGGACTAACGGGGGGCACAGATACGCAGTATTTT
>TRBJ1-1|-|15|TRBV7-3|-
CASSAGSGLGTEAFF
TGTGCCAGCAGCGCAGGTTCAGGGTTGGGCACTGAAGCTTTCTTT
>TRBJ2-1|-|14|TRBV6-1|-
CASSDAPTYNEQFF
TGTGCCAGCAGTGACGCGCCAACCTACAATGAGCAGTTCTTC
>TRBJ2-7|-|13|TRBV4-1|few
CASSQVATYEQYF
TGCGCCAGCAGCCAAGTCGCTACCTACGAGCAGTACTTC
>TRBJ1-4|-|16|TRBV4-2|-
CASSPGRGPRNEKLFF
TGTGCCAGCAGCCCCGGTCGTGGGCCCCGTAATGAAAAACTGTTTTTT
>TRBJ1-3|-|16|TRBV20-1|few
CSARDPGGPSGNTIYF
TGCAGTGCTAGAGATCCTGGGGGGCCCTCTGGAAACACCATATATTTT
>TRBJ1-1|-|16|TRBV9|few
CASSVVDGEFGTEAFF
TGTGCCAGCAGCGTAGTAGATGGGGAATTCGGCACTGAAGCTTTCTTT
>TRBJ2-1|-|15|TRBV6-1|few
CASSDAPSSYNEQFF
TGTGCCAGCAGTGATGCTCCGAGCTCCTACAATGAGCAGTTCTTC
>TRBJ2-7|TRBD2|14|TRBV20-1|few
CSARVARGIVEQYF
TGCAGTGCTAGAGTGGCGCGGGGGATAGTCGAGCAGTACTTC
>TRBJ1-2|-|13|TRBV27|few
CASSLSPTGPYTF
TGTGCCAGCAGTTTATCACCGACAGGCCCCTACACCTTC
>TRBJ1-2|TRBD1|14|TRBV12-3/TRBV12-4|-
CASSRTGEFYGYTF
TGTGCCAGCAGCCGGACAGGGGAGTTCTATGGCTACACCTTC
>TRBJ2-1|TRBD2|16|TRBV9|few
CASSPGGTSGYNEQFF
TGTGCCAGCAGCCCAGGTGGGACTAGCGGGTACAATGAGCAGTTCTTC
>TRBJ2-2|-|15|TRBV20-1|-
CSASMGPPNTGELFF
TGCAGTGCTAGCATGGGACCTCCGAACACCGGGGAGCTGTTTTTT
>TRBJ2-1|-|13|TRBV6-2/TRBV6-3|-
CASSIRTGRAQFF
TGTGCCAGCAGTATTAGGACAGGGAGGGCGCAGTTCTTC
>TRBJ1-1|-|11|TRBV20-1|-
CSGNLNTEAFF
TGCAGCGGGAACTTGAACACTGAAGCTTTCTTT
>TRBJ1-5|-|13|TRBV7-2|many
CASSLVGNQPQHF
TGTGCCAGCAGTTTAGTGGGGAATCAGCCCCAGCATTTT
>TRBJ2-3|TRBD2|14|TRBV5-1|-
CASSSGLAVDTQYF
TGCGCCAGCAGCTCGGGACTAGCCGTAGATACGCAGTATTTT
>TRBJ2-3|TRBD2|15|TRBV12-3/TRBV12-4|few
CASSPNSGDGDTQYF
TGTGCCAGCAGCCCGAATAGCGGGGATGGAGATACGCAGTATTTT